A selection of T cell receptor beta chains follows, all from one sample in a study of control samples from healthy donors and cancer patients. Profiling relied on immunoSEQ multiplex PCR, and the TCRdb table lists in-frame clones only, not all of them. The sample lists about 140,000 clones; 85% to 95% were seen once. The sequenced sample consisted of blood. These receptors were collected from a man aged 35-49 years in good health. Each CDR3 is given with its conserved first and last residue. D genes are given only for firm matches. Size values are once, few and many counts, or a class for expanded clones, and some rows have none.

>TRBV30|-|-|TRBJ1-1
CAWSLRRGRNRAFF
TGTGCCTGGAGTTTAAGAAGGGGCCGTAACCGGGCTTTCTTT
>TRBV19|-|once|TRBJ1-5
CASKQGGNQPQHF
TGTGCCAGTAAACAGGGTGGGAATCAGCCCCAGCATTTT
>TRBV27|-|-|TRBJ1-1
CASSRRDTEAFF
TGTGCCAGCAGTAGACGGGACACTGAAGCTTTCTTT
>TRBV10-3|TRBD1|-|TRBJ1-2
CATGQRGSDYGYTF
TGTGCCACGGGACAGCGCGGAAGTGACTATGGCTACACCTTC
>TRBV5-1|-|few|TRBJ1-6
CASSWAGPDQYNSPLHF
TGCGCCAGCAGCTGGGCCGGCCCAGACCAATATAATTCACCCCTCCACTTT
>TRBV12-3/TRBV12-4|-|-|TRBJ2-2
CASRFTGELFF
TGTGCCAGCAGATTCACCGGGGAGCTGTTTTTT
>TRBV7-9|-|once|TRBJ2-1
CASSFVRERPTIQEQFF
TGTGCCAGCAGCTTCGTCCGGGAGCGGCCCACGATCCAGGAGCAGTTCTTC
>TRBV2|TRBD1|-|TRBJ1-6
CARKPGQGYNSPLHF
TGTGCCAGGAAGCCAGGACAGGGGTATAATTCACCCCTCCACTTT
>TRBV7-3|-|-|TRBJ2-1
CASSRLGPNEQFF
TGTGCCAGCAGCCGCTTGGGGCCCAATGAGCAGTTCTTC
>TRBV2|TRBD1|-|TRBJ2-1
CASSERTGVENEQFF
TGTGCCAGCAGTGAAAGGACAGGGGTGGAGAATGAGCAGTTCTTC
>TRBV24-1|TRBD1|-|TRBJ1-2
CATSDLGQGAKDGYTF
TGTGCCACCAGTGATTTGGGACAGGGGGCGAAGGATGGCTACACCTTC
>TRBV7-8|TRBD2|-|TRBJ2-7
CASSLGSRTSGRFTYEQYF
TGTGCCAGCAGCTTAGGGTCTAGGACTAGCGGGAGGTTTACCTACGAGCAGTACTTC
>TRBV6-6|-|-|TRBJ1-2
CASGGGGGRVLDGYTF
TGTGCCAGCGGTGGAGGGGGAGGCAGGGTTTTGGATGGCTACACCTTC
>TRBV7-9|-|-|TRBJ1-1
CASSLRQLTEAFF
TGTGCCAGCAGCTTAAGACAGCTGACTGAAGCTTTCTTT
>TRBV4-1|-|-|TRBJ1-1
CASSQDRGARTEAFF
TGCGCCAGCAGCCAAGACCGAGGGGCGCGGACTGAAGCTTTCTTT
>TRBV6-1|-|-|TRBJ2-2
CASSEEWYTGELFF
TGTGCCAGCAGTGAAGAATGGTACACCGGGGAGCTGTTTTTT
>TRBV15|-|-|TRBJ2-1
CATSRGGTEQFF
TGTGCCACCAGCAGAGGAGGTACTGAGCAGTTCTTC
>TRBV5-5|-|-|TRBJ1-2
CASTPQGGYGYTF
TGTGCCAGCACCCCACAGGGCGGCTATGGCTACACCTTC
>TRBV13|TRBD1|once|TRBJ2-5
CASSFTGTAQETQYF
TGTGCCAGCAGCTTTACCGGGACAGCCCAAGAGACCCAGTACTTC
>TRBV4-1|TRBD1|-|TRBJ1-1
CASSLRTGDPNTEAFF
TGCGCCAGCAGCCTGAGGACAGGGGACCCAAACACTGAAGCTTTCTTT
>TRBV11-2|TRBD1|-|TRBJ1-1
CASSLGVRQGAMNTEAFF
TGTGCCAGCAGCTTAGGAGTACGACAGGGGGCAATGAACACTGAAGCTTTCTTT
>TRBV7-9|TRBD1|-|TRBJ2-7
CASSSLRDRTYEQYF
TGTGCCAGCAGCTCCCTACGGGACAGGACCTACGAGCAGTACTTC
>TRBV2|-|-|TRBJ2-2
CASSEVSSTGELFF
TGTGCCAGCAGTGAAGTGAGTTCCACCGGGGAGCTGTTTTTT
>TRBV6-5|-|-|TRBJ1-3
CAGSGPGTGNTIYF
TGTGCCGGTTCCGGACCTGGCACTGGAAACACCATATATTTT
>TRBV2|TRBD2|-|TRBJ2-7
CASSDRREVVHEQYF
TGTGCCAGCAGTGACCGGCGGGAGGTCGTCCACGAGCAGTACTTC
>TRBV7-9|-|-|TRBJ1-3
CASSPLRVLTGNTIYF
TGTGCCAGCAGTCCCCTTCGGGTCCTCACTGGAAACACCATATATTTT
>TRBV15|-|-|TRBJ1-3
CATSRDSQGRYGNTIYF
TGTGCCACCAGCAGAGATAGTCAGGGGCGATACGGAAACACCATATATTTT
>TRBV6-9|-|-|TRBJ2-7
CASGTVMGHRSYEQYF
TGTGCCAGCGGAACGGTTATGGGACATCGGTCCTACGAGCAGTACTTC
>TRBV6-2/TRBV6-3|-|-|TRBJ2-1
CASSYSSSGYNEQFF
TGTGCCAGCAGTTACTCGAGTAGCGGCTACAATGAGCAGTTCTTC
>TRBV18|TRBD1|-|TRBJ1-2
CASSAYTGDPGYTF
TGTGCCAGCTCCGCATACACAGGGGATCCTGGCTACACCTTC
>TRBV19|TRBD2|-|TRBJ2-2
CASSFSSGSSSGELFF
TGTGCCAGTAGTTTTTCTAGCGGGAGTAGTTCCGGGGAGCTGTTTTTT
>TRBV27|-|-|TRBJ1-2
CASSLSGGNYGYTF
TGTGCCAGCAGTTTATCGGGGGGAAACTATGGCTACACCTTC
>TRBV6-5|-|-|TRBJ2-7
CASKRAVSYEQYF
TGTGCCAGCAAGAGGGCCGTATCCTACGAGCAGTACTTC
>TRBV5-6|TRBD1|-|TRBJ1-5
CASSFLSTGGNQPQHF
TGTGCCAGCAGCTTCCTCTCGACAGGGGGCAATCAGCCCCAGCATTTT
>TRBV4-2|-|-|TRBJ1-2
CASSQGGEVLYGYTF
TGTGCCAGCAGCCAAGGGGGGGAGGTTTTGTATGGCTACACCTTC
>TRBV2|TRBD1|few|TRBJ2-7
CASSRQGPTYEQYF
TGTGCCAGCAGCCGACAGGGGCCAACCTACGAGCAGTACTTC
>TRBV5-4|-|-|TRBJ1-2
CASSLGTNYGYTF
TGTGCCAGCAGCTTGGGTACGAACTATGGCTACACCTTC
>TRBV5-6|-|few|TRBJ1-2
CASSSTNGYTF
TGTGCCAGCAGCAGCACGAATGGCTACACCTTC
>TRBV7-9|-|-|TRBJ2-5
CASSSGNRGQETQYF
TGTGCCAGCAGCTCCGGCAACCGGGGCCAAGAGACCCAGTACTTC
>TRBV5-1|-|-|TRBJ1-1
CASRTANTEAFF
TGCGCCAGCAGGACAGCGAACACTGAAGCTTTCTTT
>TRBV5-6|-|-|TRBJ2-3
CASSLKGVDTQYF
TGTGCCAGCAGCTTGAAAGGGGTAGATACGCAGTATTTT
>TRBV4-2|TRBD2|once|TRBJ2-1
CASSQDYGTSGNNEQFF
TGTGCCAGCAGCCAAGACTACGGGACTAGCGGTAACAATGAGCAGTTCTTC
>TRBV28|-|-|TRBJ2-1
CASTRSDRNEQFF
TGTGCCAGCACCCGTTCGGACAGAAATGAGCAGTTCTTC
>TRBV5-1|TRBD1|-|TRBJ2-7
CASSLRGDRPKGDEQYF
TGCGCCAGCAGCTTGCGTGGGGACAGGCCTAAGGGGGACGAGCAGTACTTC
>TRBV15|TRBD1|-|TRBJ1-5
CATSRDPSRDRRNQPQHF
TGTGCCACCAGCAGAGATCCCTCCCGGGACAGACGAAATCAGCCCCAGCATTTT
>TRBV2|TRBD2|-|TRBJ2-7
CASSGFNSGDEQYF
TGTGCCAGCAGTGGGTTTAATAGCGGGGACGAGCAGTACTTC